A selection of T cell receptor beta chains follows, all from one sample in a study of OX40 agonist ivuxolimab in advanced cancers. The assay was immunoSEQ multiplex PCR, and TCRdb's table has in-frame clones only and misses some. This table has about 37,000 clones, almost 80% appearing once. The source material was CD4+ or CD8+ T cells sorted from blood, sampled in a trial of the OX40 agonist ivuxolimab. These receptors all come from an adult with an advanced solid tumor such as melanoma, head and neck, liver or kidney cancer. Each CDR3 is given with its conserved first and last residue. Each record gives: V gene, clone size, J gene, D gene, CDR3 protein, CDR3 DNA. A D gene is named only where the DNA matches it firmly. Expanded clones get a size class; other rows say once, few or many, or leave the size out.

TRBV28,-,TRBJ1-5,TRBD1,CASSWRQGPGPQHF,TGTGCCAGCAGTTGGAGACAGGGGCCAGGGCCCCAGCATTTT
TRBV27,once,TRBJ2-7,-,CASSFGPTFSEQYF,TGTGCCAGCAGTTTTGGGCCCACCTTTAGCGAGCAGTACTTC
TRBV7-6,-,TRBJ1-4,-,CASSPLLSSSTNEKLFF,TGTGCCAGCAGCCCCCTTTTGTCGTCTTCAACTAATGAAAAACTGTTTTTT
TRBV7-6,-,TRBJ2-2,TRBD2,CASSLGLAGLTGELFF,TGTGCCAGCAGCTTAGGACTAGCGGGACTTACCGGGGAGCTGTTTTTT
TRBV29-1,-,TRBJ2-3,-,CSARLLGESFTDTQYF,TGCAGCGCCCGCCTGCTAGGGGAGTCCTTCACAGATACGCAGTATTTT
TRBV27,medium-sized,TRBJ1-5,-,CASRSSVGEQPQHF,TGTGCCAGCAGGTCGTCAGTGGGCGAGCAGCCCCAGCATTTT
TRBV7-3,-,TRBJ1-4,TRBD1,CASSLTSGQINEKLFF,TGTGCCAGCAGCTTAACGTCGGGACAGATTAATGAAAAACTGTTTTTT
TRBV21-1,once,TRBJ1-2,-,CASSGGPPLRDYTF,TGTGCCAGCAGCGGGGGGCCCCCTCTAAGGGACTACACCTTC
TRBV28,-,TRBJ2-7,-,CASSLSGYEQYF,TGTGCCAGCAGTTTATCCGGCTACGAGCAGTACTTC
TRBV6-6,-,TRBJ1-6,-,CAGGTRDGNSPLHF,TGTGCCGGGGGGACGCGGGACGGTAATTCACCCCTCCACTTT
TRBV21-1,-,TRBJ2-3,-,CASSLLRDRVHPSRADTQYF,TGTGCCAGCAGCCTCCTCCGGGACAGGGTACACCCTTCCCGGGCAGATACGCAGTATTTT
TRBV7-2,-,TRBJ2-3,-,CASSLGLGGTDTQYF,TGTGCCAGCAGCCTCGGCCTAGGCGGCACAGATACGCAGTATTTT
TRBV20-1,few,TRBJ2-5,-,CSASLAETQYF,TGCAGTGCTAGTCTCGCAGAGACCCAGTACTTC
TRBV15,-,TRBJ1-1,-,CATSRGPGQNTEAFF,TGTGCCACCAGCAGAGGTCCGGGACAGAACACTGAAGCTTTCTTT
TRBV2,-,TRBJ2-1,-,CASRERAGVQNEQFF,TGTGCCAGCAGGGAGCGGGCGGGCGTTCAAAATGAGCAGTTCTTC
TRBV11-2,-,TRBJ1-6,-,CASSLARSYNSPLHF,TGTGCCAGCAGCTTAGCAAGGTCGTATAATTCACCCCTCCACTTT
TRBV5-6,once,TRBJ1-6,TRBD1,CASSGMGQVSISPLHF,TGTGCCAGCAGCGGGATGGGACAGGTTTCTATTTCACCCCTCCACTTT
TRBV19,-,TRBJ1-2,-,CASSMVSNYGYTF,TGTGCCAGTAGTATGGTTAGTAACTATGGCTACACCTTC